This T cell receptor (beta chain) was recovered during a study of T cell repertoires in cytomegalovirus infection (dated by TCRdb to about 2019). Study-level background: The HLA type of each donor mattered for the analysis, because public TCR beta signatures pointed to carriage of CMV infection along with the matching HLA type.

Results and caveats for the whole study, not just this receptor: In the ex vivo response, HLA-C-restricted CMV-specific TCR beta clonotypes were dominant, and in two of eight donors the single most frequent clonotype came from this HLA-C-restricted group. In both this cohort and an independent roughly 360-donor cohort, the cumulative frequency of public TCR beta family members distinguished carriers of CMV infection plus the relevant HLA type.

The table lists this clonotype with many counts. What this receptor recognizes is not known. The record has no base qualities; no much larger clone is one base away. From the cysteine up to the phenylalanine, the CDR3 has a length of 15 residues. The read is trimmed to its CDR3 DNA, 45 bases read in frame from base 1. V is cut back by 3 bases and J by 5 bases, with 5 bases in the junction unmatched. CDR1 and CDR2 (SGHVS, FQNEAQ) derive from the germline V gene. The sample was run on an Illumina HiSeq 1500. The public reads were quality trimmed at Q25 with fastp and then assembled into clones with MiXCR by TCRdb, keeping productive beta chains. Rows with one shared CDR3 protein collapse into an entry with the most common genes and DNA. This sample lists more than 200,000 distinct CDR3 sequences; roughly 10% were detected once. Approximately 16% of the sample is held by the ten biggest clonotypes.

The rearrangement combines TRBV7-8 with TRBJ1-2, and 11 junctional nucleotides match TRBD1. This sequence originates from a human donor in good health (CMV status not recorded). Some clones in this sample may be carry-over from other donors' samples. Sequencing was carried out using PBMCs. The CDR3 has the sequence CASSLDRGPGYGYTF. In nucleotides, the sequence is TGTGCCAGCAGCTTGGACAGGGGGCCCGGATATGGCTACACCTTC. With the portions outside the CDR3 filled from the reference TRBV7-8 and TRBJ1-2 genes, the complete variable region becomes GAGVSQSPRYKVAKRGQDVALRCDPISGHVSLFWYQQALGQGPEFLTYFQNEAQLDKSGLPSDRFFAERPEGSVSTLKIQRTQQEDSAVYLCASSLDRGPGYGYTFGSGTRLTVV.